The 16 T cell receptor beta chains in this list originate from one sample, sequenced in a study of T cell responses to AZD1222 COVID-19 vaccine. TCRdb's table, derived via immunoSEQ multiplex PCR, lists solely in-frame clones and lacks some. The table lists approximately 150,000 clones, around 94% of them singletons. This specimen consisted of peripheral blood, obtained on day 0 of AZD1222 vaccination. The origin of the receptors is an adult in good health.

DNA for the CDR3: TGTGCCAGCTCACCACAACAGGGGGCCCCTGAAGCTTTCTTT. Translated: CASSPQQGAPEAFF. V is TRBV18 and J is TRBJ1-1; TRBD1 matches 9 bases. The CDR3 extends over 14 amino acids. CDR1 KGHSH and CDR2 LQKENI come from the germline V gene. Germline trimming cut 1 base from V and 6 bases from J; bases unmatched to any gene: 3.

This clone was counted a single time. The J gene is TRBJ1-1, the V gene TRBV19; unclear D gene. With 1 base removed from V and 6 bases from J, the gap between germline ends came to 9 bases. Germline CDR1 and CDR2: LNHDA and SQIVND (reference sequence). CDR3 length: 13 residues. The CDR3 protein is CASSIVVGAEAFF. CDR3 DNA sequence: TGTGCCAGTAGTATAGTCGTCGGGGCTGAAGCTTTCTTT.

In the case of this clone: One junction end disagrees with the germline gene, perhaps due to a read error. The V and J genes are TRBV6-5 and TRBJ1-1, with a weak D call TRBD1 (5 bases). This CDR3 has 13 residues. Germline V gene sequence: CDR1 MNHEY, CDR2 SVGAGI. CDR3 amino acids: CAGSRGWYTEAFF. CDR3 coding DNA: TGTGCCGGCAGTCGGGGGTGGTACACTGAAGCTTTCTTT.

This clone has only one observation. The chain combines TRBV7-9 with TRBJ2-7; 8 nucleotides match TRBD1. CDR1 is SEHNR and CDR2 is FQNEAQ in the germline V gene (reference sequence). The CDR3 totals 13 residues. With V trimmed by 1 base and J by 6 bases, 2 bases remained unmatched. The CDR3 protein is CASSLGTGREQYV. The CDR3 region has the DNA TGTGCCAGCAGCTTAGGGACAGGGCGCGAGCAGTACGTC.

With respect to this clone: Other DNA sequences in the sample encode the same CDR3. V is TRBV28 and J is TRBJ1-1, with D perhaps matching TRBD1 (6 bases). V lost 4 bases and J lost 3, with 9 bases in between. Germline values: CDR1 MDHEN, CDR2 SYDVKM. This CDR3 contains 13 residues. The CDR3 region has the DNA TGTGCCAGCAGTTCTAGGGGGGACACTGAAGCTTTCTTT. It encodes CASSSRGDTEAFF.

The chain couples TRBV28 to TRBJ2-5, with TRBD2 matching over 10 bases. The length of the CDR3 is 16 residues. CDR1 is MDHEN, CDR2 SYDVKM, per germline. Losses at the gene ends were 5 bases for V and 2 bases for J; bases not matched to a gene: 8. The CDR3 spells CASSHDGLAVQETQYF. The DNA of the CDR3 is TGTGCCAGCAGTCACGATGGACTAGCGGTACAAGAGACCCAGTACTTC.

This clone appeared once. The genes are TRBV20-1 and TRBJ1-6; tentative D call: TRBD1 (5 bases). CDR1 DFQATT and CDR2 SNEGSKA come from the germline V gene (reference sequence). Trimming pared 3 bases from V and 0 bases from J, leaving 15 bases between. CDR3 length: 17 residues. The CDR3 nucleotides are TGCAGTGCTAGTCATCAGGGCCCCAGCTCCTATAATTCACCCCTCCACTTT. Translated: CSASHQGPSSYNSPLHF.

V usage is TRBV10-3 and J usage is TRBJ2-7, with D possibly TRBD1 on 7 matching bases. V was clipped by 4 bases and J by 4 bases, with 14 bases between them. Per the germline V gene, CDR1 is ENHRY and CDR2 is SYGVKD. The CDR3 runs to 14 residues. The CDR3 loop is CAISGQGGSYEQYV. The CDR3 coding sequence is TGTGCCATCAGTGGACAGGGAGGTTCTTACGAGCAGTACGTC.

This sequence joins TRBV5-1 and TRBJ1-6; weak D call: TRBD1 (6 bases). Germline CDR1 is SGHRS and CDR2 is YFSETQ. This CDR3 region has 14 residues. V lost 5 bases to trimming and J lost 8 bases, with 14 bases between them. The CDR3 DNA reads as TGCGCCAGCAGTCCCGGGACACAGTATTCACCCCTCCACTTT. Amino acids: CASSPGTQYSPLHF.

In DNA, the CDR3 is TGTGCCAGCAGCTTTTCTCTCGAACAGGGAGCTTTCTTT. Its protein is CASSFSLEQGAFF. V gene TRBV5-6 combines with J gene TRBJ1-1; perhaps TRBD1 as D (6 bases). Per the germline V gene, CDR1 is SGHDT and CDR2 is YYEEEE. CDR3 size: 13 residues. V lost 2 bases and J 10 bases, leaving 15 bases between the germline ends.

The chain uses TRBV7-2 and TRBJ2-1, with D maybe TRBD2 (5 bases). The CDR3 has 14 residues. Deletions cut 4 bases from V and 6 bases from J, with 13 bases between. Germline CDR1 is SGHTA and CDR2 is FQGNSA. This CDR3 is CASSSPAGVNEQFF. Written as DNA, the CDR3 is TGTGCCAGCAGCTCCCCTGCCGGGGTCAATGAGCAGTTCTTC.

The V gene is TRBV21-1, the J gene TRBJ2-7; the listed D gene, TRBD2, was not tested against the DNA. TRBV21-1 is listed as a pseudogene. The CDR3 consists of 13 residues. The DNA for the CDR3 is TGTGCCAGCAGCAAAAGGGGGGGCTACGAGCAGTACGTC. Its protein product is CASSKRGGYEQYV.

The chain joins TRBV3-1 (or the pseudogene TRBV3-2) to TRBJ2-1; 11 nucleotides line up with TRBD2. The CDR3 extends over 17 amino acids. The germline V gene has CDR1 LGHDT and CDR2 YNNKEL (reference sequence). Trimming at V came to 0 bases and at J to 3 bases, leaving 4 bases not matched to a gene. CDR3: CASSQEEGTSGYNEQFF. CDR3 nucleotides: TGTGCCAGCAGCCAAGAGGAAGGGACTAGCGGCTACAATGAGCAGTTCTTC.

The chain couples TRBV28 to TRBJ2-1; 11 positions match TRBD2. From germline, CDR1 is MDHEN and CDR2 SYDVKM. CDR3 length equals 14 residues. The V gene end was trimmed by 10 bases and the J gene end by 7 bases; junction bases not matched to a gene: 9. CDR3 DNA: TGTGCCATCACTAGCGGGAGTAGTTGGAATGAGCAGTTCTTC. It translates to CAITSGSSWNEQFF.

The chain has TRBV4-1 and TRBJ1-4; no firm D call. CDR1 is MGHRA and CDR2 is YSYEKL in the germline V gene. Deletions cut 6 bases from V and 6 bases from J, with 17 bases between. This CDR3 region has 15 residues. This CDR3 reads CASRHNSGSDEKLFF. CDR3 coding DNA: TGCGCCAGCAGGCACAACAGTGGAAGCGATGAAAAACTGTTTTTT.

This clone was seen a single time. This chain joins TRBV3-1 (or the pseudogene TRBV3-2) and TRBJ2-4, with TRBD1 matching over 12 bases. With V trimmed by 4 bases and J by 8 bases, 6 bases remained unmatched. The length of the CDR3 is 15 residues. Germline CDR1 is LGHDT and CDR2 is YNNKEL (reference sequence). CDR3 amino acids: CASSPGQGARDIQYF. The CDR3 DNA reads as TGTGCCAGCAGCCCGGGACAGGGGGCGAGAGACATTCAGTACTTC.